This TCR beta chain was documented in a study of blood T cell repertoires in COVID-19. Study details: Acute-phase and convalescent COVID-19 samples originated in the United States, Italy and Spain. T cells, B-cell-depleted T cells, or PBMCs supplied cDNA or gDNA.

Trimming stripped 5 bases from V and 1 base from J, with 15 bases between. The CDR3 spans 15 residues. CDR1 and CDR2 from the germline V gene are SNHLY and FYNNEI. The authors' processing: Amplification of reference gene primers was used by the study to estimate nucleated cell counts. Here immunoSEQ multiplex PCR was the method, and the copy in TCRdb shows in-frame clones only, minus some. V and J calls and clone size are copied from that table; D and trimming were computed from the DNA. The sample yields 25,000 to 35,000 clones, roughly 84% seen once. V is TRBV2 and J is TRBJ2-7; tentatively, D is TRBD2 (6 bases). Source material: peripheral blood. This sequence was found in a man aged 65 to 79 with active COVID-19. CDR3 nucleotides: TGTGCCAGCAGTCAGGACTACGGAAGATCCTACGAGCAGTACTTC. It yields the protein CASSQDYGRSYEQYF.